This entry describes one T cell receptor (beta chain). This entry comes from a study of blood T cell repertoires in COVID-19. The cohort comprised adults aged about 18 to 90 years residing in approximately 25 US areas. Germline CDR1 and CDR2: MNHEY and SVGEGT. This CDR3 has 15 amino acids. Trimming left V 5 bases short and J 0 bases short, with 14 bases between. As handled by the study authors: Reference gene primer amplification gave nucleated cell count estimates. Assay: immunoSEQ multiplex PCR; the TCRdb copy retains only in-frame clones and omits some. V and J calls and clone size are copied from that table; D and trimming were computed from the DNA. The sample shows around 190,000 clones, around 76% of them seen only once.

The sequenced sample consisted of PBMCs or T cells enriched from blood (not recorded which). The V gene is TRBV6-2 or TRBV6-3, the J gene TRBJ2-7; perhaps TRBD2 as D (6 bases). This TCR came from a woman in her forties or fifties with acute COVID-19. The CDR3: CASSLGRGYSYEQYV. The CDR3 DNA sequence: TGTGCCAGCAGTCTAGGTCGGGGGTACTCCTACGAGCAGTACGTC.